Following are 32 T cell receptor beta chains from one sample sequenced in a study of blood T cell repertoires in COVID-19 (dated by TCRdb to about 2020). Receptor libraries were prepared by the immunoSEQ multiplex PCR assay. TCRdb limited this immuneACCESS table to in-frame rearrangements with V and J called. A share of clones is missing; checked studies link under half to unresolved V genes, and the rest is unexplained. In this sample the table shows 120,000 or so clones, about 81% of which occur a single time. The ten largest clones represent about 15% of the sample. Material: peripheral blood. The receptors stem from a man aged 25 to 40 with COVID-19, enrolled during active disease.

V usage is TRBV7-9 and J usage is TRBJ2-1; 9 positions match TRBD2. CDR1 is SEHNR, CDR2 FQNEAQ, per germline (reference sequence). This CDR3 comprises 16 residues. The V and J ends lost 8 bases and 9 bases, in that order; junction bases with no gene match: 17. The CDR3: CASGVYLEREAVEQFF. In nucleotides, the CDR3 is TGTGCCAGCGGGGTTTATCTAGAGCGGGAGGCTGTTGAGCAGTTCTTC.

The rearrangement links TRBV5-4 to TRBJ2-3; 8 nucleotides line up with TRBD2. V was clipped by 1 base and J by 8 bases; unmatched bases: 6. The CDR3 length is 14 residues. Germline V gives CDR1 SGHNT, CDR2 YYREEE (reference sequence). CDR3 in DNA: TGTGCCAGCAGCTTGTGGACTAGCCTGGGTACGCAGTATTTT. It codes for CASSLWTSLGTQYF.

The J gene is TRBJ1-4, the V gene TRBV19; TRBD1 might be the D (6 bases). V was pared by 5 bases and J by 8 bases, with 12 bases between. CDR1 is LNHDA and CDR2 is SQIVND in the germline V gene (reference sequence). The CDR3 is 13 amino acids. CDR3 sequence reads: CASSAQGAEKLFF. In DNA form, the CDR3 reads TGTGCCAGTAGTGCACAGGGTGCGGAAAAACTGTTTTTT.

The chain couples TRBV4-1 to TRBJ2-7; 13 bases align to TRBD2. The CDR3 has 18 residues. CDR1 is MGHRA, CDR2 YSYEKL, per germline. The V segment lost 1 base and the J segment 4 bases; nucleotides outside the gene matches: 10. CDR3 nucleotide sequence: TGCGCCAGCAGCCAAGTCAAGGCCGGGACTAGCGGGACGTACGAGCAGTACTTC. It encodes CASSQVKAGTSGTYEQYF.

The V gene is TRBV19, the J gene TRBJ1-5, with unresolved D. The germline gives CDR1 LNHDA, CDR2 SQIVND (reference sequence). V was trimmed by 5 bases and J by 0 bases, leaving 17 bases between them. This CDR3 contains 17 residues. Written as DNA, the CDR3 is TGTGCCAGTAGTCCGGAGACTGGGAGAATTAGCAATCAGCCCCAGCATTTT. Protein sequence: CASSPETGRISNQPQHF. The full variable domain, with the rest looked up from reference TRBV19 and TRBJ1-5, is DGGITQSPKYLFRKEGQNVTLSCEQNLNHDAMYWYRQDPGQGLRLIYYSQIVNDFQKGDIAEGYSVSREKKESFPLTVTSAQKNPTAFYLCASSPETGRISNQPQHFGDGTRLSIL.

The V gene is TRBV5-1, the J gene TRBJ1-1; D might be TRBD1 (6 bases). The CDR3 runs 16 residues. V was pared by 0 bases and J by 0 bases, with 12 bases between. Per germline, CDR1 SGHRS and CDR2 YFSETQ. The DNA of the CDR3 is TGCGCCAGCAGCTTGGCCTCAGGGGCGATGAACACTGAAGCTTTCTTT. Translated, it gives CASSLASGAMNTEAFF.

CDR3 in amino acids: CASSPGTGVSYNSPLHF. CDR3 DNA: TGTGCCAGCAGCCCAGGGACAGGGGTCAGTTATAATTCACCCCTCCACTTT. The genes are TRBV7-2 and TRBJ1-6, with 10 bases that match TRBD1. Trimming took 5 bases from V and 4 from J; bases not matched to a gene: 8. Looked up from germline, CDR1 is SGHTA and CDR2 is FQGNSA. The CDR3 loop spans 17 amino acids.

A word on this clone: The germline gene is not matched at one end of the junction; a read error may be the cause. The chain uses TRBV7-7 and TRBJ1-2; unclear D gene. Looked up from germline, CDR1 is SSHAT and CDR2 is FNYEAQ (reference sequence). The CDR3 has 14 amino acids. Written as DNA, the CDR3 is TGTGCTAGCAGCTTAGGAGAATGTCCCTATGGCTACACCTTC. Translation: CASSLGECPYGYTF.

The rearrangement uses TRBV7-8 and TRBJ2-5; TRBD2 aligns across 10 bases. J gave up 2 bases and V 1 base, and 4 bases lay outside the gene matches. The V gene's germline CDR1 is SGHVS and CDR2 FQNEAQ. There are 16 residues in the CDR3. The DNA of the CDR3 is TGTGCCAGCAGCTTAGGGACTAGCGGACCACAAGAGACCCAGTACTTC. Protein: CASSLGTSGPQETQYF. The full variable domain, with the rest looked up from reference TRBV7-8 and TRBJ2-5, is GAGVSQSPRYKVAKRGQDVALRCDPISGHVSLFWYQQALGQGPEFLTYFQNEAQLDKSGLPSDRFFAERPEGSVSTLKIQRTQQEDSAVYLCASSLGTSGPQETQYFGPGTRLLVL.

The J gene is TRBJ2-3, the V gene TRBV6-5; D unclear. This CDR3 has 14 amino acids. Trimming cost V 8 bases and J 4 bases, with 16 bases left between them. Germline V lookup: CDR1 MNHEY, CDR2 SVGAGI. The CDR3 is CASDSLSAPDTQYF. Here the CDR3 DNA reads TGTGCCAGCGACTCTCTTTCAGCCCCAGATACGCAGTATTTT.

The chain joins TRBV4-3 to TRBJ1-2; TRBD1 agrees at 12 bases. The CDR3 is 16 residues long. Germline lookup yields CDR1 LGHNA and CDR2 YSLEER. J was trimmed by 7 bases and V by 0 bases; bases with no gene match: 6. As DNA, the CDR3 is TGCGCCAGCAGCCAAGACCCGGGACAGGGGGCAGGTGGCTACACCTTC. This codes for CASSQDPGQGAGGYTF.

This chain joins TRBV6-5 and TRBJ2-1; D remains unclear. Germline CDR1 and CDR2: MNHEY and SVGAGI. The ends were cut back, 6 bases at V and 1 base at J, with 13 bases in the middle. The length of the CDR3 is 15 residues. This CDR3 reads CASRPPLGSYNEQFF. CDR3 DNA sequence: TGTGCCAGCAGACCCCCTCTAGGATCCTACAATGAGCAGTTCTTC.

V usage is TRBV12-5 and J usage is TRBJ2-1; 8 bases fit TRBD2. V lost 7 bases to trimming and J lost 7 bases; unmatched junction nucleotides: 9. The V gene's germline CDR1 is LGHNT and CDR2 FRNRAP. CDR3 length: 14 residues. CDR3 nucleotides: TGTGCTAGTGCCCTTAGCGGGGCTAAGAATGAGCAGTTCTTC. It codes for CASALSGAKNEQFF.

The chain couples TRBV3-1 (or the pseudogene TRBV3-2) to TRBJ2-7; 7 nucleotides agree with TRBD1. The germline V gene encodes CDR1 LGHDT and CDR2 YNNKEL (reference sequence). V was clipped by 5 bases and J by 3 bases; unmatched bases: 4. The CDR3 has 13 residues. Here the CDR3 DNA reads TGTGCCAGCAGCGCCGGACAGGTCTACGAGCAGTACTTC. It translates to CASSAGQVYEQYF.

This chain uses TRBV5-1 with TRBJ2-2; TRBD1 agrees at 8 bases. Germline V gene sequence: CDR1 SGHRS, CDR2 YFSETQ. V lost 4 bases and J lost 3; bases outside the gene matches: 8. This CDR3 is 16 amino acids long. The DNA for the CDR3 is TGCGCCAGCAGCATGACAACAGGGGGAGACACCGGGGAGCTGTTTTTT. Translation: CASSMTTGGDTGELFF.

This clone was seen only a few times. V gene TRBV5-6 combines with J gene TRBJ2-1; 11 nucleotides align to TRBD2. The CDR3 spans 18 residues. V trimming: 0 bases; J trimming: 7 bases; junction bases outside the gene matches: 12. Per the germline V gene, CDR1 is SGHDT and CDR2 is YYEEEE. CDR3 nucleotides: TGTGCCAGCAGCTTGGGGATCGACCTTTTAGCGGGAGGGAATGAGCAGTTCTTC. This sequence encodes CASSLGIDLLAGGNEQFF.

The CDR3 loop reads CASSQTSGGANEQFF. The CDR3 nucleotides are TGCGCCAGCAGCCAGACTAGCGGGGGGGCCAATGAGCAGTTCTTC. The chain carries TRBV4-1 and TRBJ2-1; 14 bases are a match to TRBD2. From germline, CDR1 is MGHRA and CDR2 YSYEKL. The V and J ends lost 3 bases and 6 bases, in that order; junction bases with no gene match: 1. CDR3 length equals 15 residues.

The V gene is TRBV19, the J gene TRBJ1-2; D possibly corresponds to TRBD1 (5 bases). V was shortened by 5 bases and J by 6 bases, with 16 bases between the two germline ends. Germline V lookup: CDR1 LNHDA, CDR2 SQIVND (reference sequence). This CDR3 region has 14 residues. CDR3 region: CASSFQGSVDGYTF. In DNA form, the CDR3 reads TGTGCCAGTAGTTTTCAGGGTTCCGTAGATGGCTACACCTTC.

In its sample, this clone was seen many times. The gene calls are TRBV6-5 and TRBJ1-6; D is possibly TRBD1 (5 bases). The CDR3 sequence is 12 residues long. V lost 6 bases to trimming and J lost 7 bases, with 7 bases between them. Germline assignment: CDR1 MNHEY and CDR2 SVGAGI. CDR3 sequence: CASRQENSPLHF. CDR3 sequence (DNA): TGTGCCAGCAGACAGGAAAATTCACCCCTCCACTTT.

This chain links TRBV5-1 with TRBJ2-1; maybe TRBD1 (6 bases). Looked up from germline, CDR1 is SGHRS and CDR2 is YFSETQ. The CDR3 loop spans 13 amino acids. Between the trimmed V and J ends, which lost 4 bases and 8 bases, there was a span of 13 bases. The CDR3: CASSLQGGYEQFF. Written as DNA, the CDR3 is TGCGCCAGCAGCCTACAGGGCGGGTATGAGCAGTTCTTC.

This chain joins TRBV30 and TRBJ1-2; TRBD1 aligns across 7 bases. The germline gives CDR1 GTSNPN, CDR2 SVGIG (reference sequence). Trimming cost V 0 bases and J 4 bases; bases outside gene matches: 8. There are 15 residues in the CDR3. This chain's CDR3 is CAWSVSSTGFYGYTF. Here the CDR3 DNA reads TGTGCCTGGAGTGTCTCATCGACAGGGTTCTATGGCTACACCTTC.

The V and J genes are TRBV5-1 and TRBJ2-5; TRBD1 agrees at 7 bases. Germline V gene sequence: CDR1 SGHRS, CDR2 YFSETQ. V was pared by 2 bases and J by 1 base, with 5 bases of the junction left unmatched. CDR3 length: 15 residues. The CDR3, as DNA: TGCGCCAGCAGCTTCTCGGGACAGCGCCAAGAGACCCAGTACTTC. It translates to CASSFSGQRQETQYF.

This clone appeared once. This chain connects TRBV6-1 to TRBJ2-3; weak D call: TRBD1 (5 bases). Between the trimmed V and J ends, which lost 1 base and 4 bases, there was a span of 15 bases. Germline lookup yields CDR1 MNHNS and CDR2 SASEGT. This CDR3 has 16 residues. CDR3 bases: TGTGCCAGCAGTGAAGTGGACACCGTGATCTCAGATACGCAGTATTTT. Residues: CASSEVDTVISDTQYF.

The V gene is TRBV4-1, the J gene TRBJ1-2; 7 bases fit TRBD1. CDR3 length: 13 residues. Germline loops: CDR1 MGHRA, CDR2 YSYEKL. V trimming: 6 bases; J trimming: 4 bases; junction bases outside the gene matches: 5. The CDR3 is CASSIQGSYGYTF. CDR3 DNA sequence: TGCGCCAGCAGTATACAGGGGAGCTATGGCTACACCTTC.

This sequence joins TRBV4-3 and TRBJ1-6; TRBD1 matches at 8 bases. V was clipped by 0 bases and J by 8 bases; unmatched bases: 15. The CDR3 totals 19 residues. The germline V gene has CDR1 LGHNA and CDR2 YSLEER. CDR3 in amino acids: CASSQDWEDREFIHSPLHF. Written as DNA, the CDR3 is TGCGCCAGCAGCCAAGATTGGGAGGACAGGGAGTTTATTCATTCACCCCTCCACTTT.

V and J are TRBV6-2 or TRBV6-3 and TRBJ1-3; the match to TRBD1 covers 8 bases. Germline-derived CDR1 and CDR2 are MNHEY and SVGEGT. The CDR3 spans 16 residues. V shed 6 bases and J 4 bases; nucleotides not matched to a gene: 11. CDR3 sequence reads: CASSPEVTGAGNTIYF. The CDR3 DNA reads TGTGCCAGCAGCCCTGAGGTGACAGGGGCCGGAAACACCATATATTTT.

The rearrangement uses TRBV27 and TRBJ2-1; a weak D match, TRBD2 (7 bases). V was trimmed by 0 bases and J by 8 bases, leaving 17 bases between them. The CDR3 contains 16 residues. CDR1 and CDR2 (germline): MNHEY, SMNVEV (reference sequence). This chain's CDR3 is CASSLSRGEGRDEQFF. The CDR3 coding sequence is TGTGCCAGCAGTTTATCGAGGGGGGAGGGCCGGGATGAGCAGTTCTTC.

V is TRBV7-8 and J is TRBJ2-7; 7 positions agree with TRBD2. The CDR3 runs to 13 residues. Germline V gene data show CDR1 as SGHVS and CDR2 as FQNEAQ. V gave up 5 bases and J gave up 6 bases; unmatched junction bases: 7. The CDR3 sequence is CASSPSGESEQYF. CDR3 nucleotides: TGTGCCAGCAGCCCGAGCGGGGAGTCCGAGCAGTACTTC.

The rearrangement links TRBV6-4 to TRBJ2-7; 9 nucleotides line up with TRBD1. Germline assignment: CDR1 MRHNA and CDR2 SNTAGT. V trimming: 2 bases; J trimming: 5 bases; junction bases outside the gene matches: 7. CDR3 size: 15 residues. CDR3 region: CASSDQAGTGNEQYF. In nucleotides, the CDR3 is TGTGCCAGCAGTGACCAGGCGGGGACAGGGAACGAGCAGTACTTC.

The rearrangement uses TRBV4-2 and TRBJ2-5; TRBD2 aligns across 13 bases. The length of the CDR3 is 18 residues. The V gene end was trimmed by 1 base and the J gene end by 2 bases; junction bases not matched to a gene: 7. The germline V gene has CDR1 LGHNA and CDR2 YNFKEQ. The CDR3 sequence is CASSQGEGLAGRQETQYF. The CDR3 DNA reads TGTGCCAGCAGCCAAGGGGAGGGACTAGCGGGGAGGCAAGAGACCCAGTACTTC.

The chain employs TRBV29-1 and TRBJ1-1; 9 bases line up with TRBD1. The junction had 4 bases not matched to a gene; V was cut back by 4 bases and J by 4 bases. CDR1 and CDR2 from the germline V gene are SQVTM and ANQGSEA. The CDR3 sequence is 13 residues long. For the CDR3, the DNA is TGCAGCGTTGGACAGGGGGTGGGCACTGAAGCTTTCTTT. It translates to CSVGQGVGTEAFF.

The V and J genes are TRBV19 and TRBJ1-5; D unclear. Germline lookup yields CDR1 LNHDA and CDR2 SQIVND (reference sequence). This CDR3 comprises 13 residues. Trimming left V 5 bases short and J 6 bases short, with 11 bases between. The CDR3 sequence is CASSPGPSQPQHF. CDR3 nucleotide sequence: TGTGCCAGTAGTCCCGGCCCTAGTCAGCCCCAGCATTTT.